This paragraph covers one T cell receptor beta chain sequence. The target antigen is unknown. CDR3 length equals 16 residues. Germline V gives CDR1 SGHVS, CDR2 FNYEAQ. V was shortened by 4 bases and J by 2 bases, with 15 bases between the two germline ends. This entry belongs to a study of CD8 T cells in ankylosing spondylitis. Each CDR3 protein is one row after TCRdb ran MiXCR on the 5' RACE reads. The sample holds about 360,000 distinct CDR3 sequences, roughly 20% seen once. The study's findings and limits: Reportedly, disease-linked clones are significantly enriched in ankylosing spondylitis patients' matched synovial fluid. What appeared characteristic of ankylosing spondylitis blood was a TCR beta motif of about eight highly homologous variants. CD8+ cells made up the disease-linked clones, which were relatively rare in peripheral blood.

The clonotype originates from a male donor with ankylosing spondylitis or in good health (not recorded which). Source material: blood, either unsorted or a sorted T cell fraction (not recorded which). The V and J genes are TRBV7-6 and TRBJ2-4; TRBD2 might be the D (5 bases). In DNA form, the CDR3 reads TGTGCCAGCAGCTCGACTTACGGGGAAACCAAAAACATTCAGTACTTC. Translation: CASSSTYGETKNIQYF. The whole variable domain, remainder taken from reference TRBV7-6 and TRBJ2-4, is GAGVSQSPRYKVTKRGQDVALRCDPISGHVSLYWYRQALGQGPEFLTYFNYEAQQDKSGLPNDRFSAERPEGSISTLTIQRTEQRDSAMYRCASSSTYGETKNIQYFGAGTRLSVL.